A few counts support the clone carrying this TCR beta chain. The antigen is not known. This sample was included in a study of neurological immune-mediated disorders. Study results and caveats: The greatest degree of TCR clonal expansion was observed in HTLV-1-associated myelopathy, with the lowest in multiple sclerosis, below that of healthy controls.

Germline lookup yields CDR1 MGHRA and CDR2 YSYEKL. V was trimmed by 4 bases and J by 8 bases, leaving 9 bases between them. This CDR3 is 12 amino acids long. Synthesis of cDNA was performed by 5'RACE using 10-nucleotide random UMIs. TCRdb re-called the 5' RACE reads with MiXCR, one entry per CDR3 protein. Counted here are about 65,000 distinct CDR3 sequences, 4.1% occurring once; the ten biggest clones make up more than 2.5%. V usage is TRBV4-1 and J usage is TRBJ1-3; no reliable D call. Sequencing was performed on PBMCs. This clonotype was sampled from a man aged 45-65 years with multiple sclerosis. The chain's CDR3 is CASSPMGDTIYF. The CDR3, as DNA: TGCGCCAGCAGCCCGATGGGTGACACCATATATTTT.